This TCR beta chain was captured in a study of post-analysis software for immune sequencing data. Across the study: Recorded disease courses covered relapsing-remitting, secondary progressive and progressive-relapsing multiple sclerosis. Some patients had no subtype annotation.

Germline V lookup: CDR1 MGHRA, CDR2 YSYEKL. Trimming took off 3 bases at V and 0 bases at J, with 24 bases between the two ends. This CDR3 comprises 21 residues. Unique molecular identifiers were present in the TCR beta cDNA libraries. Each sample of roughly 0.9 to 10 million input T cells yielded roughly 0.5 million cDNA molecules, so each molecule approximated one T cell. TCRdb reanalysed the PCR reads using MiXCR and keeps one entry per CDR3 protein. Seen here are roughly 400,000 distinct CDR3 sequences, 39% observed once, and the top ten hold approximately 7.1%. The sample holds a few counts of this clonotype. As yet, its antigen is unknown. General study results and limits: Five or six TRBV segments (TRBV5-6, TRBV5-1 and TRBV20-1 among them) occurred more frequently in patients than in controls. The F measure placed samples prepared in the same batch into strongly shared clusters.

Source material: blood. This chain uses TRBV4-1 with TRBJ1-6; TRBD1 might be the D (5 bases). This sequence was found in a girl aged 2 to 10 with multiple sclerosis. CDR3 bases: TGCGCCAGCAGCCACCTTAGGGTTCGACAGACCTCTTTCTCCTATAATTCACCCCTCCACTTT. This encodes CASSHLRVRQTSFSYNSPLHF.